The present T cell receptor (beta chain) was sequenced within a study of blood T cell repertoires in COVID-19. Study as a whole: The study drew acute and convalescent COVID-19 samples from the United States, Italy and Spain. PBMCs, B-cell-depleted T cells, or T cells were the source of the cDNA or gDNA that made up the material.

The CDR3 is 14 residues long. Trimming pared 0 bases from V and 3 bases from J, leaving 7 bases between. CDR1 and CDR2 from the germline V gene are MNHEY and SVGAGI. Authors' methods: Estimated nucleated cell counts came from reference gene primer amplification. TCRdb's table, derived via immunoSEQ multiplex PCR, lists solely in-frame clones and lacks some. The V and J calls and clone size are taken from that table; D and trimming were inferred from the DNA. The sample contains about 120,000 clones, approximately 83% of which appear only once. This clonotype was sampled from an elderly man with active or convalescent COVID-19. The chain links TRBV6-5 to TRBJ2-3; tentative D call: TRBD1 (6 bases). Source material: peripheral blood. CDR3 protein: CASSYSGGTDTQYF. In DNA form, the CDR3 reads TGTGCCAGCAGTTACTCAGGGGGTACAGATACGCAGTATTTT.